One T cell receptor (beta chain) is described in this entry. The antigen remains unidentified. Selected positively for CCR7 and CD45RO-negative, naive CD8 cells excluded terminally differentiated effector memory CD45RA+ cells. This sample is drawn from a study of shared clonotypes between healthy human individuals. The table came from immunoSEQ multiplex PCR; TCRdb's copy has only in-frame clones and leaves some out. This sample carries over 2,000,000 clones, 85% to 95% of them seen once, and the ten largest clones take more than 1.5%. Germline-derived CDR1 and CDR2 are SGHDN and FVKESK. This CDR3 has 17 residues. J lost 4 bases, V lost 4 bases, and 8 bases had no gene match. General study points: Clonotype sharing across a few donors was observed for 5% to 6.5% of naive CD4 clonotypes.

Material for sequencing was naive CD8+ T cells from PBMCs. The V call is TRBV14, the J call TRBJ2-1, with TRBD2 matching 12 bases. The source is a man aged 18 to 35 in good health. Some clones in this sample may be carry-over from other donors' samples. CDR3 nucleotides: TGTGCCAGCAGCCCCGGACTAGCGGGATACGGATACAATGAGCAGTTCTTC. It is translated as CASSPGLAGYGYNEQFF.